Here is one T cell receptor (beta chain) with its context. Antigen unknown. This specimen comes from a study of shared clonotypes between healthy human individuals. General observations from the study: Unshared clonotypes carried lower generation probabilities than those common to all four donors.

On sorted subsets, replicate PCRs used about 200 ng DNA, or about 30,000 T cell genomes. The repertoire was sequenced with immunoSEQ multiplex PCR; TCRdb's copy has only in-frame clones and lacks some. The sample has 2 million to 2.5 million clones; over 85% are singletons. The sequenced material came from naive CD4+ T cells from PBMCs. Subset of the sample: CD45RA+ positively selected. The source is a man between 18 and 29 years old in good health. Some clones in this sample may be carry-over from other donors' samples.

Here the CDR3 DNA reads TGCGCCAGCACCCCCCAAGCGGGTGAAAATGAAAAACTGTTTTTT. Protein: CASTPQAGENEKLFF. The gene calls are TRBV5-1 and TRBJ1-4, with unresolved D. With 6 bases removed from V and 5 bases from J, the gap between germline ends came to 17 bases. The CDR3 length is 15 residues. CDR1 SGHRS and CDR2 YFSETQ come from the germline V gene.